Below are 21 T cell receptor beta chains sequenced from a single sample in a study of T cell responses to AZD1222 COVID-19 vaccine. Data came from immunoSEQ multiplex PCR; TCRdb stores just in-frame clones and leaves some out. Here the sample spans some 130,000 clones, about 92% being singletons. Material: peripheral blood, obtained on day 0 of AZD1222 vaccination. Receptor source: an adult in good health.

The gene calls are TRBV7-9 and TRBJ1-2; 7 bases align to TRBD1. V shed 5 bases and J 8 bases; nucleotides not matched to a gene: 11. Germline V gene data show CDR1 as SEHNR and CDR2 as FQNEAQ (reference sequence). This CDR3 has 14 amino acids. The CDR3, as DNA: TGTGCCAGCAGCCTCACTGGGACAGCCTTGGGCTACACCTTC. The encoded protein is CASSLTGTALGYTF. Supplemented by reference TRBV7-9 and TRBJ1-2, the full variable domain reads DTGVSQNPRHKITKRGQNVTFRCDPISEHNRLYWYRQTLGQGPEFLTYFQNEAQLEKSRLLSDRFSAERPKGSFSTLEIQRTEQGDSAMYLCASSLTGTALGYTFGSGTRLTVV.

V gene TRBV11-3 combines with J gene TRBJ2-3; perhaps TRBD2 as D (6 bases). The germline CDR1 and CDR2 sequences are SGHNT and YENEEA. The CDR3 extends over 16 amino acids. V was trimmed by 4 bases and J by 2 bases, leaving 16 bases between them. The CDR3 sequence is CASSSGLYEDTDTQYF. The CDR3, as DNA: TGTGCCAGCAGCTCGGGACTCTATGAGGACACAGATACGCAGTATTTT.

The J gene is TRBJ1-4, the V gene TRBV7-9; 9 nucleotides line up with TRBD1. J gave up 8 bases and V 6 bases, and 7 bases lay outside the gene matches. This CDR3 has 14 amino acids. Germline V CDR1 and CDR2: SEHNR, FQNEAQ (reference sequence). The CDR3 bases are TGTGCCAGCAGTCTGGGACAGGGTCGGGAAAAACTGTTTTTT. Translated, it gives CASSLGQGREKLFF.

This chain joins TRBV5-1 and TRBJ2-7; 9 bases line up with TRBD2. V was clipped by 4 bases and J by 3 bases; unmatched bases: 8. The CDR3 covers 15 residues. CDR1 is SGHRS and CDR2 is YFSETQ in the germline V gene. The CDR3, as DNA: TGCGCCAGCAGCGAAAGCGGGGGGAGCTACTACGAGCAGTACTTC. It is translated as CASSESGGSYYEQYF.

This clone was detected once. The chain combines TRBV30 with TRBJ1-4; 8 bases are a match to TRBD1. Germline V gene sequence: CDR1 GTSNPN, CDR2 SVGIG (reference sequence). V lost 6 bases and J lost 8; bases outside the gene matches: 11. This CDR3 has 14 amino acids. CDR3 DNA: TGTGCCTGTTCTGAGGGACAGGCGATAGAAAAACTGTTTTTT. Its translation: CACSEGQAIEKLFF. Based on the CDR3 plus reference TRBV30 and TRBJ1-4, the full variable domain is SQTIHQWPATLVQPVGSPLSLECTVEGTSNPNLYWYRQAAGRGLQLLFYSVGIGQISSEVPQNLSASRPQDRQFILSSKKLLLSDSGFYLCACSEGQAIEKLFFGSGTQLSVL.

This chain joins TRBV2 and TRBJ2-3; 8 bases agree with TRBD2. The CDR3 contains 12 residues. CDR1 SNHLY and CDR2 FYNNEI come from the germline V gene. V lost 7 bases, J lost 11 bases, and 8 bases stayed unmatched. In nucleotides, the CDR3 is TGTGCCAGCACCGATGGACTAGCCCTGCAGTATTTT. Amino acid sequence: CASTDGLALQYF.

The J gene is TRBJ2-2, the V gene TRBV5-1; no firm D call. Germline V gene sequence: CDR1 SGHRS, CDR2 YFSETQ. There are 14 residues in the CDR3. Trimming stripped 5 bases from V and 7 bases from J, with 15 bases between. DNA for the CDR3: TGCGCCAGCAGTCGACGCACGAATGGCGGGGAGCTGTTTTTT. It yields the protein CASSRRTNGGELFF.

V gene TRBV29-1 combines with J gene TRBJ1-3; D is ambiguous. V was cut by 5 bases and J by 4 bases, with 6 bases left in between. The CDR3 runs to 11 residues. Germline V gene sequence: CDR1 SQVTM, CDR2 ANQGSEA. Written as DNA, the CDR3 is TGCAGCGTTCTACAGGGAAACACCATATATTTT. It yields the protein CSVLQGNTIYF.

The chain links TRBV10-3 to TRBJ2-6; 7 positions agree with TRBD2. Germline V gene data show CDR1 as ENHRY and CDR2 as SYGVKD. Germline trimming cut 11 bases from V and 0 bases from J; bases unmatched to any gene: 10. This CDR3 contains 16 residues. The CDR3 reads CAAEPGGGSGANVLTF. The CDR3 nucleotides read TGTGCCGCCGAACCGGGGGGAGGCTCTGGGGCCAACGTCCTGACTTTC.

This chain connects TRBV6-5 to TRBJ2-5; D is perhaps TRBD1 (5 bases). Germline V lookup: CDR1 MNHEY, CDR2 SVGAGI. This CDR3 has 14 residues. V gave up 5 bases and J gave up 5 bases, with 15 bases separating them. CDR3 sequence: CASSKRQGQETQYF. In DNA, the CDR3 is TGTGCCAGCAGTAAGAGGCAGGGCCAGGAGACCCAGTACTTC.

DNA for the CDR3: TGTGCCAGTAGCTGGACAGGGGGCGATAGCAATCAGCCCCAGCATTTT. This encodes CASSWTGGDSNQPQHF. J is TRBJ1-5 and V is TRBV19, with 11 bases fitting TRBD1. Germline lookup yields CDR1 LNHDA and CDR2 SQIVND (reference sequence). CDR3 length equals 16 residues. J gave up 0 bases and V 6 bases, and 4 bases lay outside the gene matches.

This chain connects TRBV27 to TRBJ1-2; D unresolved. The V gene's germline CDR1 is MNHEY and CDR2 SMNVEV (reference sequence). The CDR3 has 12 amino acids. V lost 8 bases and J 3 bases, leaving 10 bases between the germline ends. Here the CDR3 reads CASWGSDYGYTF. The CDR3 coding sequence is TGTGCCAGCTGGGGATCGGACTATGGCTACACCTTC.

J is TRBJ1-5 and V is TRBV7-2, with D tentatively TRBD1 (5 bases). There are 14 residues in the CDR3. Germline V gene data show CDR1 as SGHTA and CDR2 as FQGNSA. The V end lost 4 bases, the J end lost 6 bases, and 13 bases lay between the germline ends. The CDR3 is CASSSSRGGQPQHF. In DNA, the CDR3 is TGTGCCAGCAGCTCGTCTAGGGGCGGTCAGCCCCAGCATTTT.

A single count supports this clone. The chain combines TRBV5-6 with TRBJ2-5, with TRBD1 as a possible D gene (6 bases). V was clipped by 3 bases and J by 5 bases, with 17 bases between them. The CDR3 has 15 residues. Germline V gene data show CDR1 as SGHDT and CDR2 as YYEEEE. The CDR3 DNA is TGTGCCAGCAGCTATTACCAGGGGTTTAGTGAGACCCAGTACTTC. It is translated as CASSYYQGFSETQYF.

In this sample, this clone turned up once. V and J are TRBV7-9 and TRBJ1-2; D is possibly TRBD1 (6 bases). Trimming removed 1 base from V and 4 bases from J, with 13 bases in between. Germline-derived CDR1 and CDR2 are SEHNR and FQNEAQ (reference sequence). The CDR3 totals 15 residues. The DNA of the CDR3 is TGTGCCAGCAGCTTAGGATCAGCAGGGGCCTATGGCTACACCTTC. This sequence encodes CASSLGSAGAYGYTF.

The gene calls are TRBV9 and TRBJ1-2; 7 bases are shared with TRBD1. The CDR3 has 13 residues. CDR1 is SGDLS and CDR2 is YYNGEE in the germline V gene. Trimming at V came to 4 bases and at J to 4 bases, leaving 4 bases not matched to a gene. CDR3 sequence: CASSITGAYGYTF. CDR3 DNA: TGTGCCAGCAGCATTACAGGGGCCTATGGCTACACCTTC.

The chain links TRBV7-9 to TRBJ2-5, with 8 bases matching TRBD1. Germline values: CDR1 SEHNR, CDR2 FQNEAQ (reference sequence). The CDR3 length is 19 residues. With V trimmed by 4 bases and J by 4 bases, 20 bases remained unmatched. CDR3 residues: CASSSRTSTGEVFGETQYF. CDR3 in DNA: TGTGCCAGCAGCTCTCGGACCTCGACAGGGGAGGTATTCGGAGAGACCCAGTACTTC.

The V call is TRBV28, the J call TRBJ2-2; TRBD1 aligns across 7 bases. CDR1 and CDR2 (germline): MDHEN, SYDVKM. The CDR3 totals 14 residues. The V gene end was trimmed by 6 bases and the J gene end by 2 bases; junction bases not matched to a gene: 3. CDR3 DNA sequence: TGTGCCAGCAGCCGACAGGGCAACACCGGGGAGCTGTTTTTT. This sequence encodes CASSRQGNTGELFF.

The sample holds a few counts of this clone. The genes are TRBV11-2 and TRBJ2-2, with 12 nucleotides matching TRBD1. The junction had 16 bases not matched to a gene; V was cut back by 5 bases and J by 9 bases. Looked up from germline, CDR1 is SGHAT and CDR2 is FQNNGV. The CDR3 has 18 amino acids. CDR3 in DNA: TGTGCCAGCAGCGCATATCCGGGACAGGGGGCTGCTAGGAGGGAGCTGTTTTTT. It codes for CASSAYPGQGAARRELFF.

The J gene is TRBJ2-5, the V gene TRBV5-4, with D possibly being TRBD2 (5 bases). The CDR3 consists of 14 residues. CDR1 SGHNT and CDR2 YYREEE come from the germline V gene (reference sequence). V lost 2 bases and J 5 bases, leaving 13 bases between the germline ends. The CDR3, as DNA: TGTGCCAGCAGCTTCTCCGGGGTGGGGGAGACCCAGTACTTC. Amino acid sequence: CASSFSGVGETQYF.

The chain is built from TRBV6-5 and TRBJ1-3; 10 bases match TRBD1. The germline CDR1 and CDR2 sequences are MNHEY and SVGAGI. The trim removed 6 bases at V and 2 bases at J, leaving 4 bases unmatched. The CDR3 consists of 15 residues. The CDR3: CASSPGQGTGNTIYF. In DNA form, the CDR3 reads TGTGCCAGCAGCCCGGGACAGGGGACTGGAAACACCATATATTTT.